A single T cell receptor beta chain is shown here with its context. BIOMED2 TRB-A/B primer pools were used in multiplex TRB PCR. MiXCR, run by TCRdb on the multiplex PCR reads, gives a single entry per CDR3 protein. The table records about 5,100 distinct CDR3 sequences, roughly 27% of them present only once. The sample belongs to a study of T and B cells in COVID-19 patients. About the research overall: Critical illness requiring mechanical ventilation or extracorporeal membrane oxygenation affected 12 of 20 active-infection patients.

V was pared by 6 bases and J by 2 bases, with 4 bases of the junction left unmatched. The CDR3 is made up of 16 amino acids. Blood genomic DNA input for TRB amplification was about 240-500 ng. This chain uses TRBV12-3 or TRBV12-4 with TRBJ2-2; 12 bases map to TRBD2. This clonotype was obtained from a human donor with active COVID-19. What was sequenced was blood. CDR3 sequence (DNA): TGTGCCAGCAGCCCTAGCGGGGGGGCCAACACCGGGGAGCTGTTTTTT. Its protein product is CASSPSGGANTGELFF.